This T cell receptor beta chain was documented in a study of radiation and T cells in renal cell carcinoma. Specified treatment: treatment-naive control, cytoreductive nephrectomy. The patient's renal cell carcinoma had clear cell pathology. Using immunoSEQ multiplex PCR, the repertoire was profiled, and TCRdb retains in-frame clones only, with some absent. The sample yields about 24,000 clones, 45% to 55% seen once. The germline V and J ends were trimmed by 7 bases and 4 bases, with 19 bases remaining between them. The CDR3 loop spans 15 amino acids. The V gene's germline CDR1 is MNHNY and CDR2 SVGAGI (reference sequence).

The sequencing used tumor tissue, collected from a patient whose treatment was nephrectomy without radiotherapy. This TCR was recovered from a human donor with renal cell carcinoma. J is TRBJ1-2 and V is TRBV6-6; D is uncertain. The CDR3 DNA sequence: TGTGCCAGCACCACTGGGGATAAATACCCCTATGGCTACACCTTC. Translation gives CASTTGDKYPYGYTF.